These T cell receptor beta chains were read from a single sample in a study of cytomegalovirus exposure and HLA in healthy donors. The assay was immunoSEQ multiplex PCR, and TCRdb's table has in-frame clones only and misses some. The repertoire has some 90,000 clones, roughly four fifths of them found once; the top ten carry approximately 10%. The specimen sequenced was PBMCs. These receptors were obtained from a human donor in good health. Each CDR3 is given with its conserved first and last residue. The order of the fields is D gene, clone size, J gene, V gene, CDR3 DNA, CDR3 protein. A D gene is named only where the DNA matches it firmly. The size of a clone is reported for some rows only, either as once, few or many, or as a class for expanded clones.

D gene: NA
clone size: once
J gene: TRBJ1-4
V gene: TRBV5-4
CDR3 DNA: TGTGCCAGCAGCCTCGGAGGCGGTAATGAAAAACTGTTTTTT
CDR3 protein: CASSLGGGNEKLFF

D gene: TRBD2
clone size: NA
J gene: TRBJ2-7
V gene: TRBV5-1
CDR3 DNA: TGCGCCAGCAGCTCCATAGGCAGCGGGAGGTCCCCTCCCTACGAGCAGTACTTC
CDR3 protein: CASSSIGSGRSPPYEQYF

D gene: NA
clone size: NA
J gene: TRBJ2-2
V gene: TRBV9
CDR3 DNA: TGTGCCAGCGGGGGGGCGCGAACCGGGGAGCTGTTTTTT
CDR3 protein: CASGGARTGELFF

D gene: TRBD1
clone size: NA
J gene: TRBJ1-2
V gene: TRBV11-2
CDR3 DNA: TGTGCCAGCAGCTCGCTGACAGGGAGACAGGGCGGCTATGGCTACACCTTC
CDR3 protein: CASSSLTGRQGGYGYTF

D gene: NA
clone size: NA
J gene: TRBJ2-5
V gene: TRBV9
CDR3 DNA: TGTGCCAGCAGCGGATGGACCAGCGGGACCCAGTACTTC
CDR3 protein: CASSGWTSGTQYF

D gene: TRBD1
clone size: NA
J gene: TRBJ2-1
V gene: TRBV5-4
CDR3 DNA: TGTGCCAGCAGCCCTCAGGGGGCGCCAACGTACAATGAGCAGTTCTTC
CDR3 protein: CASSPQGAPTYNEQFF

D gene: NA
clone size: once
J gene: TRBJ1-5
V gene: TRBV19
CDR3 DNA: TGTGCCAGTAGTATAGGATTCGGGCAGCCCCAGCATTTT
CDR3 protein: CASSIGFGQPQHF

D gene: TRBD1
clone size: NA
J gene: TRBJ2-5
V gene: TRBV9
CDR3 DNA: TGTGCCAGCAGCGTAGTGCAGGGGGCGGAGACCCAGTACTTC
CDR3 protein: CASSVVQGAETQYF

D gene: NA
clone size: NA
J gene: TRBJ1-6
V gene: TRBV10-3
CDR3 DNA: TGTGCCATCAGGGCGGGGCTGAGCTCCTATAATTCACCCCTCCACTTT
CDR3 protein: CAIRAGLSSYNSPLHF

D gene: TRBD2
clone size: NA
J gene: TRBJ2-5
V gene: TRBV29-1
CDR3 DNA: TGCAGCGCGGGAGGAGGGTCAGAGACCCAGTACTTC
CDR3 protein: CSAGGGSETQYF

D gene: TRBD2
clone size: NA
J gene: TRBJ2-3
V gene: TRBV5-6
CDR3 DNA: TGTGCCAGCAGTTTCGCGGGTCAGAGCGGGGGGGTCACAGATACGCAGTATTTT
CDR3 protein: CASSFAGQSGGVTDTQYF

D gene: NA
clone size: NA
J gene: TRBJ2-7
V gene: TRBV21-1
CDR3 DNA: TGTGCCAGCAGCAAAGTAGGTTACAGGGGGCGCCGCCCGGCCGAGCAGTACTTC
CDR3 protein: CASSKVGYRGRRPAEQYF

D gene: NA
clone size: NA
J gene: TRBJ2-5
V gene: TRBV5-5
CDR3 DNA: TGTGCCAGCAGCTGGGCAGGGCAAGAGACCCAGTACTTC
CDR3 protein: CASSWAGQETQYF

D gene: NA
clone size: once
J gene: TRBJ2-7
V gene: TRBV5-1
CDR3 DNA: TGCGCCAGCAGCAGGGGGACACCGGGATACGAGCAGTACTTC
CDR3 protein: CASSRGTPGYEQYF

D gene: NA
clone size: NA
J gene: TRBJ2-7
V gene: TRBV6-6
CDR3 DNA: TGTGCCAGCAGTTACGGGACTGGACGCTCCTACGAGCAGTACTTC
CDR3 protein: CASSYGTGRSYEQYF

D gene: TRBD1
clone size: NA
J gene: TRBJ1-3
V gene: TRBV7-6
CDR3 DNA: TGTGCCAGCATCCCAGGGGGCTCTGGAAACACCATATATTTT
CDR3 protein: CASIPGGSGNTIYF

D gene: NA
clone size: NA
J gene: TRBJ1-2
V gene: TRBV7-2
CDR3 DNA: TGTGCCAGTAGCCCGGGAGTCGGCTACACCTTC
CDR3 protein: CASSPGVGYTF

D gene: NA
clone size: NA
J gene: TRBJ1-6
V gene: TRBV6-1
CDR3 DNA: TGTGCCAGCAGTGAAGGGGAGCGGGGGCCTAGAATTAATTCACCCCTCCACTTT
CDR3 protein: CASSEGERGPRINSPLHF

D gene: NA
clone size: few
J gene: TRBJ2-1
V gene: TRBV7-9
CDR3 DNA: TGTGCCAGCAGCCTAAGGGGGACCTACAATGAGCAGTTCTTC
CDR3 protein: CASSLRGTYNEQFF

D gene: TRBD1
clone size: NA
J gene: TRBJ2-1
V gene: TRBV28
CDR3 DNA: TGTGCCAGCAGTTCCCCGGGACAGGGGAGCAATGAGCAGTTCTTC
CDR3 protein: CASSSPGQGSNEQFF

D gene: NA
clone size: NA
J gene: TRBJ1-4
V gene: TRBV28
CDR3 DNA: TGTGCCAGCACCACTACCTCCGAAAAACTGTTTTTT
CDR3 protein: CASTTTSEKLFF

D gene: TRBD2
clone size: once
J gene: TRBJ2-1
V gene: TRBV19
CDR3 DNA: TGTGCCAGTAGAAATGTTCTAGCGGGAATCGGAGAGCAGTTCTTC
CDR3 protein: CASRNVLAGIGEQFF

D gene: TRBD2
clone size: NA
J gene: TRBJ2-2
V gene: TRBV18
CDR3 DNA: TGTGCCAGCTCACCACAGGGACTAGCGGTGAACACCGGGGAGCTGTTTTTT
CDR3 protein: CASSPQGLAVNTGELFF

D gene: NA
clone size: NA
J gene: TRBJ2-5
V gene: TRBV5-1
CDR3 DNA: TGCGCCAGCTCAGACGGGGTCGTCGAGACCCAGTACTTC
CDR3 protein: CASSDGVVETQYF

D gene: TRBD1
clone size: NA
J gene: TRBJ1-5
V gene: TRBV12-5
CDR3 DNA: TGTGCTAGTGGTTTGGTACAGGGCAGGGGGATAGGAAGCAATCAGCCCCAGCATTTT
CDR3 protein: CASGLVQGRGIGSNQPQHF

D gene: TRBD1
clone size: NA
J gene: TRBJ1-3
V gene: TRBV7-9
CDR3 DNA: TGTGCCAGCAGCTTACGTCGTCAGGGGGCCCACTCTGGAAACACCATATATTTT
CDR3 protein: CASSLRRQGAHSGNTIYF

D gene: TRBD1
clone size: once
J gene: TRBJ1-2
V gene: TRBV27
CDR3 DNA: TGTGCCAGCAGTTTTCAGGGGGATACGAGTGGCTACACCTTC
CDR3 protein: CASSFQGDTSGYTF

D gene: TRBD1
clone size: NA
J gene: TRBJ2-7
V gene: TRBV6-5
CDR3 DNA: TGTGCCAGCAGTTTCCTGGACAGGGTGACCTACGAGCAGTACTTC
CDR3 protein: CASSFLDRVTYEQYF

D gene: NA
clone size: once
J gene: TRBJ2-5
V gene: TRBV7-9
CDR3 DNA: TGTGCCAGCAGCTTAAGTCCAAGAGGGCTGCAAGAGACCCAGTACTTC
CDR3 protein: CASSLSPRGLQETQYF

D gene: TRBD1
clone size: NA
J gene: TRBJ2-1
V gene: TRBV2
CDR3 DNA: TGTGCCAGCAGCCTGGACAGGGACAATGAGCAGTTCTTC
CDR3 protein: CASSLDRDNEQFF

D gene: TRBD2
clone size: NA
J gene: TRBJ2-3
V gene: TRBV19
CDR3 DNA: TGTGCCAGTAGCCCGGTCGGGGGGGCCCGGTATTTT
CDR3 protein: CASSPVGGARYF

D gene: NA
clone size: NA
J gene: TRBJ2-1
V gene: TRBV6-5
CDR3 DNA: TGTGCCAGCAGACACGACTACTACAATGAGCAGTTCTTC
CDR3 protein: CASRHDYYNEQFF

D gene: NA
clone size: NA
J gene: TRBJ1-5
V gene: TRBV7-2
CDR3 DNA: TGTGCCAGCAGCTTAGAATGGGCCGTCAATCAGCCCCAGCATTTT
CDR3 protein: CASSLEWAVNQPQHF

D gene: TRBD1
clone size: NA
J gene: TRBJ1-5
V gene: TRBV19
CDR3 DNA: TGTGCCAGTAGTGCAAACAGGGGGAACGGCAATCAGCCCCAGCATTTT
CDR3 protein: CASSANRGNGNQPQHF

D gene: TRBD1
clone size: NA
J gene: TRBJ1-6
V gene: TRBV11-2
CDR3 DNA: TGTGCCAGCAGCTCCGGACAGGGACAAAGTTGGTCACCCCTCCACTTT
CDR3 protein: CASSSGQGQSWSPLHF

D gene: NA
clone size: NA
J gene: TRBJ2-1
V gene: TRBV9
CDR3 DNA: TGTGCCAGCAGCGTAGCCAGGGCGAGCTCCTACAATGAGCAGTTCTTC
CDR3 protein: CASSVARASSYNEQFF

D gene: NA
clone size: NA
J gene: TRBJ1-2
V gene: TRBV2
CDR3 DNA: TGTGCCAGCAGCCCGGAAGGGGTCTATGGCTACACCTTC
CDR3 protein: CASSPEGVYGYTF

D gene: TRBD1
clone size: NA
J gene: TRBJ1-2
V gene: TRBV28
CDR3 DNA: TGTGCCAGCATCACGGACAGGGGAAGCGGCTACACCTTC
CDR3 protein: CASITDRGSGYTF

D gene: TRBD1
clone size: NA
J gene: TRBJ2-7
V gene: TRBV5-1
CDR3 DNA: TGCGCCAGCAGCCTGGACAGGGAGTCGTACGAGCAGTACTTC
CDR3 protein: CASSLDRESYEQYF